The next 19 T cell receptor beta chains were all read from a single sample in a study of blood T cell repertoires in COVID-19. Data came from immunoSEQ multiplex PCR; TCRdb stores just in-frame clones and leaves some out. Of roughly 380,000 clones listed, 70% to 90% were seen once; the top ten hold about 1.6%. Sequenced sample: peripheral blood. The receptors were sampled from a middle-aged woman with COVID-19, enrolled during active disease.

The genes are TRBV12-3 or TRBV12-4 and TRBJ1-5; perhaps TRBD1 as D (5 bases). The CDR3 covers 13 residues. V was clipped by 5 bases and J by 10 bases, with 15 bases between them. The CDR3 is CASSVGGIRPQHF. Here the CDR3 DNA reads TGTGCCAGCAGTGTCGGGGGAATAAGACCCCAGCATTTT.

The rearrangement links TRBV2 to TRBJ1-1; 7 bases are shared with TRBD1. Germline CDR1 is SNHLY and CDR2 is FYNNEI. V was pared by 5 bases and J by 6 bases, with 12 bases of the junction left unmatched. The CDR3 is made up of 15 amino acids. The CDR3 nucleotides read TGTGCCAGCAGTAGAAAACAGGGGATAGAGGCTGAAGCTTTCTTT. It yields the protein CASSRKQGIEAEAFF.

J is TRBJ2-7 and V is TRBV28; D might be TRBD1 (6 bases). V was shortened by 6 bases and J by 0 bases, with 15 bases between the two germline ends. The CDR3 has 15 residues. In germline, CDR1 is MDHEN, CDR2 SYDVKM. In DNA, the CDR3 is TGTGCCAGCAGCTGGGACACAGGGATCTCCTACGAGCAGTACTTC. It is translated as CASSWDTGISYEQYF.

The chain combines TRBV19 with TRBJ1-6, with 9 positions matching TRBD1. The length of the CDR3 is 15 residues. Germline values: CDR1 LNHDA, CDR2 SQIVND (reference sequence). Trimming at V came to 7 bases and at J to 9 bases, leaving 10 bases not matched to a gene. Written as DNA, the CDR3 is TGTGCCAGTACCAAGACAGGGGGTATGGGTTCACCCCTCCACTTT. Its protein product is CASTKTGGMGSPLHF.

The rearrangement links TRBV28 to TRBJ1-1; tentatively, D is TRBD1 (6 bases). Germline CDR1 MDHEN, CDR2 SYDVKM. The CDR3 runs to 17 residues. Trimming left V 2 bases short and J 4 bases short, with 20 bases between. The CDR3 reads CASSLDPAGALGTEAFF. Written as DNA, the CDR3 is TGTGCCAGCAGTTTAGATCCCGCAGGGGCTTTGGGCACTGAAGCTTTCTTT.

V is TRBV18 and J is TRBJ2-1; 7 bases fit TRBD2. Trimming cost V 4 bases and J 5 bases; bases outside gene matches: 11. Germline lookup yields CDR1 KGHSH and CDR2 LQKENI. CDR3 length: 16 amino acids. The CDR3 loop is CASSRFVTGGDNEQFF. Here the CDR3 DNA reads TGTGCCAGCTCACGATTCGTAACGGGAGGCGACAATGAGCAGTTCTTC.

This sequence joins TRBV5-1 and TRBJ2-2, with TRBD1 matching 9 bases. V lost 2 bases to trimming and J lost 5 bases; unmatched junction nucleotides: 13. This CDR3 spans 18 amino acids. The germline gives CDR1 SGHRS, CDR2 YFSETQ. The CDR3 nucleotides are TGCGCCAGCAGCTTCACTAACCGGGACAGGGTGGCAACCGGGGAGCTGTTTTTT. Amino acid sequence: CASSFTNRDRVATGELFF.

This rearrangement joins TRBV6-5 to TRBJ2-7; D call uncertain. The germline V and J ends were trimmed by 2 bases and 5 bases, with 7 bases remaining between them. Germline assignment: CDR1 MNHEY and CDR2 SVGAGI. CDR3 length: 12 amino acids. CDR3 sequence reads: CASSYGQNEQYF. Here the CDR3 DNA reads TGTGCCAGCAGTTACGGGCAGAACGAGCAGTACTTC.

The chain has TRBV7-2 and TRBJ1-2, with 10 bases matching TRBD1. The V and J ends lost 5 bases and 5 bases, in that order; junction bases with no gene match: 14. CDR3 size: 17 residues. CDR1 and CDR2 from the germline V gene are SGHTA and FQGNSA. Here the CDR3 reads CASSLRDRGRGLYGYTF. The CDR3, as DNA: TGTGCCAGCAGCCTCCGGGACAGGGGAAGAGGATTATATGGCTACACCTTC. The whole variable domain, remainder taken from reference TRBV7-2 and TRBJ1-2, is GAGVSQSPSNKVTEKGKDVELRCDPISGHTALYWYRQSLGQGLEFLIYFQGNSAPDKSGLPSDRFSAERTGGSVSTLTIQRTQQEDSAVYLCASSLRDRGRGLYGYTFGSGTRLTVV.

This chain joins TRBV18 and TRBJ2-5, with 8 bases matching TRBD1. V trimming: 4 bases; J trimming: 2 bases; junction bases outside the gene matches: 3. The CDR3 is 14 residues long. In germline, CDR1 is KGHSH, CDR2 LQKENI. CDR3: CASSQTGAQETQYF. The CDR3 DNA follows: TGTGCCAGCTCACAGACAGGGGCACAAGAGACCCAGTACTTC.

V gene TRBV11-2 combines with J gene TRBJ1-6; D not certain. Between the trimmed V and J ends, which lost 3 bases and 7 bases, there was a span of 10 bases. Germline CDR1 SGHAT, CDR2 FQNNGV. The CDR3 contains 14 residues. CDR3 sequence: CASSFSGSNSPLHF. Written as DNA, the CDR3 is TGTGCCAGCAGCTTCTCCGGGTCAAATTCACCCCTCCACTTT.

This sequence joins TRBV28 and TRBJ2-2, with no clear D. Per germline, CDR1 MDHEN and CDR2 SYDVKM. V dropped 5 bases and J dropped 6 bases, with 10 bases sitting between them. This CDR3 comprises 13 residues. The CDR3 loop is CASSIVVPGELFF. The DNA for the CDR3 is TGTGCCAGCAGTATAGTGGTCCCCGGGGAGCTGTTTTTT.

This clone was seen only once. The chain links TRBV20-1 to TRBJ1-2, with 7 bases matching TRBD1. This CDR3 region has 11 residues. V lost 6 bases and J lost 8; bases outside the gene matches: 6. In germline, CDR1 is DFQATT, CDR2 SNEGSKA (reference sequence). CDR3: CSAEDRRGYTF. The CDR3 DNA reads TGCAGTGCAGAGGACAGGCGGGGCTACACCTTC.

This clone was seen just once. V gene TRBV19 combines with J gene TRBJ2-1; 9 bases line up with TRBD2. Germline trimming cut 3 bases from V and 6 bases from J; bases unmatched to any gene: 3. The CDR3 covers 14 residues. Per the germline V gene, CDR1 is LNHDA and CDR2 is SQIVND (reference sequence). CDR3 bases: TGTGCCAGTAGTATGCTAGCGGGACTCAATGAGCAGTTCTTC. Encoded protein: CASSMLAGLNEQFF.

This clone was picked up one time. DNA for the CDR3: TGTGCCAGTAGTATCCAGAGCACAGATACGCAGTATTTT. Amino acids: CASSIQSTDTQYF. The V gene is TRBV19, the J gene TRBJ2-3; D is undetermined. The CDR3 sequence is 13 residues long. CDR1 and CDR2 (germline): LNHDA, SQIVND (reference sequence). V was clipped by 3 bases and J by 0 bases, with 4 bases between them.

The genes are TRBV6-5 and TRBJ1-2, with a tentative D call TRBD1 (6 bases). CDR1 and CDR2 (germline): MNHEY, SVGAGI. V was trimmed by 5 bases and J by 0 bases, leaving 10 bases between them. The CDR3 spans 14 residues. The CDR3 DNA reads as TGTGCCAGCAGTCAGGACAGCCCTAACTATGGCTACACCTTC. Translation gives CASSQDSPNYGYTF.

The chain employs TRBV12-3 or TRBV12-4 and TRBJ2-5, with D perhaps TRBD2 (6 bases). The V gene lost 6 bases and the J gene lost 5 bases, with 7 bases spanning the gap. The CDR3 runs to 11 residues. The CDR3 DNA sequence: TGTGCCAGCAGAAGCGGGGAGACCCAGTACTTC. This translates into CASRSGETQYF.

The chain is built from TRBV6-2 or TRBV6-3 and TRBJ2-7; 9 positions agree with TRBD1. Looked up from germline, CDR1 is MNHEY and CDR2 is SVGEGT. V lost 8 bases, J lost 4 bases, and 6 bases stayed unmatched. This CDR3 is built from 13 residues. CDR3 residues: CASRRTGAYEQYF. The DNA of the CDR3 is TGTGCCAGCCGCCGGACAGGGGCTTACGAGCAGTACTTC.

DNA for the CDR3: TGTGCCAGCAGCTATGGGGCTCCCGAGGAAGTCTATGGCTACACCTTC. Translation gives CASSYGAPEEVYGYTF. The rearrangement links TRBV7-3 to TRBJ1-2; D is possibly TRBD1 (5 bases). Per the germline V gene, CDR1 is SGHTA and CDR2 is FQGTGA. Trimming removed 4 bases from V and 4 bases from J, with 19 bases in between. The CDR3 loop spans 16 amino acids. Full variable domain (missing parts from reference TRBV7-3 and TRBJ1-2): GAGVSQTPSNKVTEKGKYVELRCDPISGHTALYWYRQSLGQGPEFLIYFQGTGAADDSGLPNDRFFAVRPEGSVSTLKIQRTERGDSAVYLCASSYGAPEEVYGYTFGSGTRLTVV.